This TCR beta chain derives from a study of blood T cell repertoires in COVID-19. V was trimmed by 5 bases and J by 8 bases, leaving 18 bases between them. The CDR3 contains 14 residues. The germline V gene has CDR1 LGHDT and CDR2 YNNKEL (reference sequence). Produced via immunoSEQ multiplex PCR; TCRdb's table is partial and in-frame only. This sample has 68,000 or so clones, with about 74% found just once. This clone came up a few times. This TCR came from a human donor in a cohort sampled during active COVID-19. Sequencing was done on a sample of peripheral blood. The rearrangement joins TRBV3-1 (or the pseudogene TRBV3-2) to TRBJ1-2, with D tentatively TRBD1 (5 bases). Here the CDR3 DNA reads TGTGCCAGCAGCAAGCGGGACGGGGGAAAAGGCTACACCTTC. Translated, it gives CASSKRDGGKGYTF.